This TCR beta chain originates from a study of CD8 T cells in ankylosing spondylitis. TCRdb re-called the 5' RACE reads with MiXCR, one entry per CDR3 protein. This table holds about 390,000 distinct CDR3 sequences, around 22% found once. The germline V gene has CDR1 MNHNS and CDR2 SASEGT. The CDR3 loop spans 14 amino acids. Trimming at V came to 6 bases and at J to 9 bases, leaving 7 bases not matched to a gene. Comments on this clonotype: Antigen unknown.

The study's findings and limits: Seemingly distinctive of ankylosing spondylitis blood was a TCR beta motif formed by eight highly homologous variants. Significantly higher representation of disease-linked clones was reported for matched ankylosing spondylitis synovial fluid.

J is TRBJ1-6 and V is TRBV6-1, with 8 positions matching TRBD1. The clonotype comes from a male donor with ankylosing spondylitis. Sequenced input: blood, either unsorted or a sorted T cell fraction (not recorded which). The CDR3 loop reads CASRTGTGGSPLHF. Written as DNA, the CDR3 is TGTGCCAGCAGGACCGGGACAGGCGGTTCACCCCTCCACTTT.